A single sample gave rise to the 23 T cell receptor beta chains below, sequenced in a study of T cell repertoires in cytomegalovirus infection. MiXCR, run by TCRdb on the reads, gives a single entry per CDR3 protein. The top ten clones hold around 27% of a sample with about 180,000 distinct CDR3 sequences, roughly an eighth of them seen once. What was sequenced was PBMCs. These receptors were collected from a human donor in good health (CMV status not recorded). Some clones in this sample may be carry-over from other donors' samples.

This clonotype appeared a few times. The chain recombines TRBV19 with TRBJ2-2; no definite D call. The CDR3 has 14 residues. V was pared by 7 bases and J by 0 bases, with 9 bases between. The germline gives CDR1 LNHDA, CDR2 SQIVND (reference sequence). The CDR3 nucleotides read TGTGCCAGTAAGGACCGCGCGAACACCGGGGAGCTGTTTTTT. Translation gives CASKDRANTGELFF.

This clonotype was observed at least ten times. This rearrangement joins TRBV7-2 to TRBJ2-1; D could derive from TRBD1 or TRBD2 (6 bases each). This CDR3 has 14 amino acids. Deletions cut 2 bases from V and 4 bases from J, with 9 bases between. Germline V gene data show CDR1 as SGHTA and CDR2 as FQGNSA. The CDR3 nucleotides read TGTGCCAGCAGCTTAAGGGGGGCATACAATGAGCAGTTCTTC. Encoded protein: CASSLRGAYNEQFF.

J is TRBJ2-3 and V is TRBV19, with D uncertain. Germline V gives CDR1 LNHDA, CDR2 SQIVND (reference sequence). The CDR3 runs to 14 residues. With 7 bases removed from V and 0 bases from J, the gap between germline ends came to 11 bases. In DNA, the CDR3 is TGTGCCAGTAACCCAGACCATAGCACAGATACGCAGTATTTT. It encodes CASNPDHSTDTQYF.

The V call is TRBV19, the J call TRBJ2-7, with D unclear. The length of the CDR3 is 13 residues. Trimming removed 5 bases at V and 6 bases at J, with 14 bases between. CDR1 is LNHDA, CDR2 SQIVND, per germline (reference sequence). CDR3: CASSSPPWGEQYF. Here the CDR3 DNA reads TGTGCCAGTAGTTCCCCTCCTTGGGGCGAGCAGTACTTC.

The rearrangement joins TRBV6-6 to TRBJ2-1, with 7 bases matching TRBD2. In germline, CDR1 is MNHNY, CDR2 SVGAGI (reference sequence). Trimming removed 7 bases from V and 4 bases from J; junction bases left unmatched: 1. The CDR3 sequence is 12 residues long. The DNA of the CDR3 is TGTGCCAGCACCGGGGGGTACAATGAGCAGTTCTTC. It specifies CASTGGYNEQFF.

V and J are TRBV5-6 and TRBJ2-3, with 15 bases identical to TRBD2. V shed 4 bases, J shed 6 bases, and the junction held 6 bases outside the gene matches. CDR1 is SGHDT, CDR2 YYEEEE, per germline. The CDR3 extends over 16 amino acids. CDR3 nucleotide sequence: TGTGCCAGCAGCCGAGGACTAGCGGGAGGGTTTGATACGCAGTATTTT. It yields the protein CASSRGLAGGFDTQYF.

This clonotype was seen a few times. V usage is TRBV29-1 and J usage is TRBJ2-2; TRBD2 matches at 9 bases. Germline values: CDR1 SQVTM, CDR2 ANQGSEA. The CDR3 loop spans 16 amino acids. Trimming removed 4 bases from V and 6 bases from J; junction bases left unmatched: 12. The CDR3: CSVGLGGRAGAGELFF. The CDR3 nucleotides read TGCAGCGTTGGACTTGGCGGGAGGGCCGGCGCCGGGGAGCTGTTTTTT.

A note on this clonotype: This may arise from a read error, as a much more abundant clone is one base away. This rearrangement joins TRBV7-2 to TRBJ2-1; the D gene is possibly TRBD2 (5 bases). The V and J ends lost 5 bases and 0 bases respectively, with 14 bases between them. Germline V gene sequence: CDR1 SGHTA, CDR2 FQGNSA. The CDR3 length is 16 residues. CDR3 sequence: CASSQQTIVSYNEQFF. CDR3 DNA sequence: TGTGCCAGCAGCCAACAGACTATCGTCTCCTACAATGAGCAGTTCTTC.

This clonotype was counted ten times or more. V is TRBV7-2 and J is TRBJ2-7; TRBD2 might be the D (7 bases). Trimming removed 0 bases at V and 4 bases at J, with 19 bases between. Germline CDR1 SGHTA, CDR2 FQGNSA. CDR3 size: 17 residues. Written as DNA, the CDR3 is TGTGCCAGCAGCTTAGCCCTAAAGTGGCGGGGGCCTTACGAGCAGTACTTC. Amino acids: CASSLALKWRGPYEQYF.

This clonotype was seen many times. The V gene is TRBV11-2, the J gene TRBJ1-2; the D gene is possibly TRBD1 (6 bases). Trimming stripped 7 bases from V and 3 bases from J, with 15 bases between. The CDR3 sequence is 14 residues long. The germline gives CDR1 SGHAT, CDR2 FQNNGV. As DNA, the CDR3 is TGTGCCAGCACCTATTTACAGGGATACTATGGCTACACCTTC. Translating gives CASTYLQGYYGYTF. Looking up the rest from reference TRBV11-2 and TRBJ1-2 gives the full variable domain: EAGVAQSPRYKIIEKRQSVAFWCNPISGHATLYWYQQILGQGPKLLIQFQNNGVVDDSQLPKDRFSAERLKGVDSTLKIQPAKLEDSAVYLCASTYLQGYYGYTFGSGTRLTVV.

The table lists this clonotype with many counts. CDR3 DNA sequence: TGTGCCAGCAGCTTAGGGGCGACTAGCGGGAGACTCGAGCAGTACTTC. As protein: CASSLGATSGRLEQYF. The chain is built from TRBV7-2 and TRBJ2-7; the match to TRBD2 covers 12 bases. V gave up 1 base and J gave up 6 bases; unmatched junction bases: 7. The CDR3 spans 16 residues. Germline CDR1 is SGHTA and CDR2 is FQGNSA.

This clonotype has a count of ten or more. The chain combines TRBV7-2 with TRBJ1-4; no firm D call. CDR3 length equals 14 residues. V dropped 2 bases and J dropped 1 base, with 5 bases sitting between them. From germline, CDR1 is SGHTA and CDR2 FQGNSA. CDR3: CASSLSGTNEKLFF. The CDR3 DNA reads as TGTGCCAGCAGCTTATCAGGAACTAATGAAAAACTGTTTTTT.

This clonotype was observed a handful of times. The gene calls are TRBV23-1 and TRBJ2-1, with 9 nucleotides matching TRBD2. TRBV23-1 is an open reading frame, and its role is uncertain. The ends lost 0 bases at V and 4 bases at J; junction bases unmatched: 7. CDR3 length: 17 amino acids. CDR3 bases: TGCGCCAGCAGTCAATCCGGCGGGGGGGAATCATACAATGAGCAGTTCTTC. Its translation is CASSQSGGGESYNEQFF.

This clonotype was counted many times. The J gene is TRBJ2-7, the V gene TRBV6-6; D is perhaps TRBD1 (7 bases). The length of the CDR3 is 14 residues. The germline CDR1 and CDR2 sequences are MNHNY and SVGAGI (reference sequence). V lost 6 bases to trimming and J lost 2 bases, with 14 bases between them. The CDR3 coding sequence is TGTGCCAGCAGGGATGCGGGACAGACCTACGAGCAGTACTTC. As protein: CASRDAGQTYEQYF.

A remark on this clonotype: Since a much larger clone is just one base distant, this may be a read error. Likely a read error: the CDR3 ends without its conserved phenylalanine or tryptophan. The chain combines TRBV7-2 with TRBJ2-7; 9 nucleotides agree with TRBD1. V lost 4 bases to trimming and J lost 5 bases; unmatched junction nucleotides: 6. Germline V lookup: CDR1 SGHTA, CDR2 FQGNSA. CDR3 length: 14 amino acids. This CDR3 is CASSSGTGWDEQYL. The CDR3 DNA is TGTGCCAGCAGCTCCGGGACAGGGTGGGACGAGCAGTACTTA.

This clonotype was counted ten times or more. This chain uses TRBV7-2 with TRBJ2-1, with D tentatively TRBD2 (5 bases). The germline V and J ends were trimmed by 4 bases and 6 bases, with 16 bases remaining between them. CDR3 size: 15 residues. CDR1 is SGHTA and CDR2 is FQGNSA in the germline V gene. The CDR3 reads CASSYEGRGSNEQFF. The CDR3 region has the DNA TGTGCCAGCAGCTATGAGGGAAGAGGCAGCAATGAGCAGTTCTTC.

This clonotype showed up many times. The gene calls are TRBV12-3 or TRBV12-4 and TRBJ2-5; D ambiguous. The CDR3 runs 13 residues. Deletions cut 6 bases from V and 5 bases from J, with 13 bases between. The CDR3 nucleotides read TGTGCCAGCAGCCCGGAAGGACGGGAGACCCAGTACTTC. It encodes CASSPEGRETQYF.

This clonotype was detected only a few times. The chain couples TRBV14 to TRBJ2-7; D uncertain. The CDR3 length is 17 residues. Trimming removed 1 base at V and 5 bases at J, with 21 bases between. CDR1 is SGHDN and CDR2 is FVKESK in the germline V gene. In DNA, the CDR3 is TGTGCCAGCAGCCAAGGACCCCTTTGGGTCCCCCGGCACGAGCAGTACTTC. This translates into CASSQGPLWVPRHEQYF.

Only a few counts were recorded for this clonotype. The rearrangement uses TRBV6-2 or TRBV6-3 and TRBJ2-1, with a weak D call TRBD2 (5 bases). This CDR3 comprises 13 residues. The V gene lost 6 bases and the J gene lost 3 bases, with 9 bases spanning the gap. CDR1 is MNHEY and CDR2 is SVGEGT in the germline V gene. The CDR3 DNA reads as TGTGCCAGCAGCCCACTAGTCTACAATGAGCAGTTCTTC. Translating gives CASSPLVYNEQFF.

The J gene is TRBJ2-5, the V gene TRBV29-1; the D is unclear. The V end was cut by 1 base, the J end by 5 bases, with 11 bases between. This CDR3 is built from 13 residues. The germline gives CDR1 SQVTM, CDR2 ANQGSEA. CDR3 bases: TGCAGCGTTGAAGCCCGGTTCGGGGAGACCCAGTACTTC. It specifies CSVEARFGETQYF.

This clonotype was seen at least ten times. The V gene is TRBV7-8, the J gene TRBJ2-5; tentative D call: TRBD2 (5 bases). The CDR3 totals 15 residues. In germline, CDR1 is SGHVS, CDR2 FQNEAQ. V shed 1 base and J shed 1 base, with 10 bases lying between them. CDR3 residues: CASSLGLAFQETQYF. In nucleotides, the CDR3 is TGTGCCAGCAGCTTAGGCCTAGCTTTCCAAGAGACCCAGTACTTC.

The chain has TRBV29-1 and TRBJ1-1; D is possibly TRBD1 (5 bases). V shed 4 bases and J shed 6 bases, with 9 bases lying between them. Germline assignment: CDR1 SQVTM and CDR2 ANQGSEA. This CDR3 has 11 amino acids. This CDR3 is CSVAGGPEAFF. The CDR3 DNA follows: TGCAGCGTTGCTGGGGGTCCTGAAGCTTTCTTT.

This clonotype was counted at least ten times. The J gene is TRBJ1-1, the V gene TRBV28, with no clear D. The CDR3 runs to 13 residues. Germline lookup yields CDR1 MDHEN and CDR2 SYDVKM. V was trimmed by 8 bases and J by 0 bases, leaving 10 bases between them. The CDR3: CASERKVNTEAFF. The CDR3 coding sequence is TGTGCCAGCGAGCGGAAAGTGAACACTGAAGCTTTCTTT.